What follows are 12 T cell receptor beta chains derived from one specimen sequenced in a study of CD8 T cell repertoires and HIV-1 epitope variants. Clones were sequenced by immunoSEQ multiplex PCR, and TCRdb holds only the in-frame ones, with some missing. The table includes about 95,000 clones, roughly 81% detected once. Sequenced: uncultured baseline CD8+ T cells from peripheral blood mononuclear cells (PBMCs). Receptor source: a male donor with HIV.

This clone occurred once. The chain carries TRBV6-6 and TRBJ1-5; tentative D call: TRBD1 (5 bases). CDR3 length equals 15 residues. The V gene lost 7 bases and the J gene lost 4 bases, with 17 bases spanning the gap. The V gene's germline CDR1 is MNHNY and CDR2 SVGAGI (reference sequence). CDR3 amino acids: CASTYEGGENQPQHF. In DNA, the CDR3 is TGTGCCAGCACGTACGAGGGAGGGGAGAATCAGCCCCAGCATTTT.

The chain is built from TRBV6-5 and TRBJ2-5, with 7 bases aligning to TRBD2. CDR1 MNHEY and CDR2 SVGAGI come from the germline V gene. The CDR3 is made up of 13 amino acids. The V and J ends lost 5 bases and 7 bases, in that order; junction bases with no gene match: 7. CDR3 sequence (DNA): TGTGCCAGCAGTGACGGGCTAGCGGCGACCCAGTACTTC. It translates to CASSDGLAATQYF.

This clone appeared a single time. This sequence joins TRBV30 and TRBJ2-7, with TRBD1 identical over 8 bases. CDR3 length equals 13 residues. Germline V CDR1 and CDR2: GTSNPN, SVGIG (reference sequence). Losses at the gene ends were 3 bases for V and 2 bases for J; bases not matched to a gene: 3. The CDR3 sequence is CAWRGTGAYEQYF. CDR3 sequence (DNA): TGTGCCTGGAGGGGGACAGGAGCCTACGAGCAGTACTTC.

This clone was seen ten or more times. The J gene is TRBJ2-6, the V gene TRBV6-5; D is undetermined. V lost 2 bases and J lost 0, with 8 bases in between. CDR3 length: 16 amino acids. The germline V gene has CDR1 MNHEY and CDR2 SVGAGI. Here the CDR3 DNA reads TGTGCCAGCAGTTACGTAATTCTCTCTGGGGCCAACGTCCTGACTTTC. It yields the protein CASSYVILSGANVLTF.

The gene calls are TRBV5-8 and TRBJ2-6; 10 nucleotides agree with TRBD1. Germline-derived CDR1 and CDR2 are SGHTS and YDEGEE. This CDR3 comprises 18 residues. With V trimmed by 1 base and J by 0 bases, 4 bases remained unmatched. The CDR3 DNA follows: TGTGCCAGCAGCTTGCGGGACAGGGGATTCTCTGGGGCCAACGTCCTGACTTTC. It translates to CASSLRDRGFSGANVLTF.

The chain is built from TRBV4-3 and TRBJ2-6; tentative D call: TRBD1 (6 bases). This CDR3 has 18 residues. The germline CDR1 and CDR2 sequences are LGHNA and YSLEER. V was cut by 3 bases and J by 0 bases, with 15 bases left in between. CDR3 region: CASSHLGAGSSGANVLTF. The CDR3 coding sequence is TGCGCCAGCAGCCACCTGGGGGCAGGGAGCTCTGGGGCCAACGTCCTGACTTTC.

This clone was counted once. The V call is TRBV7-2, the J call TRBJ1-2; 7 nucleotides align to TRBD1. In germline, CDR1 is SGHTA, CDR2 FQGNSA. J was trimmed by 7 bases and V by 5 bases; bases with no gene match: 10. The CDR3 sequence is 14 residues long. The CDR3 sequence is CASSATQGGGGYTF. The CDR3 DNA follows: TGTGCCAGCAGCGCAACGCAGGGGGGCGGTGGCTACACCTTC.

V and J are TRBV6-5 and TRBJ1-4, with TRBD1 matching over 7 bases. The trim removed 6 bases at V and 1 base at J, leaving 5 bases unmatched. This CDR3 spans 15 amino acids. The germline V gene encodes CDR1 MNHEY and CDR2 SVGAGI. CDR3 DNA sequence: TGTGCCAGCAGGCAAACAGGGGTAACTAATGAAAAACTGTTTTTT. It yields the protein CASRQTGVTNEKLFF.

The CDR3: CASSWAGTEAFF. DNA of the CDR3: TGCGCCAGCAGCTGGGCAGGGACTGAAGCTTTCTTT. The rearrangement links TRBV5-1 to TRBJ1-1; D is perhaps TRBD1 (5 bases). The V and J ends lost 3 bases and 5 bases respectively, with 8 bases between them. Germline CDR1 SGHRS, CDR2 YFSETQ. The CDR3 is 12 residues long.

The rearrangement uses TRBV29-1 and TRBJ1-5; TRBD1 matches at 9 bases. CDR1 SQVTM and CDR2 ANQGSEA come from the germline V gene. The J segment lost 2 bases and the V segment lost 6 bases, leaving 8 bases of the junction unmatched. The CDR3 runs to 15 residues. The CDR3 DNA reads as TGCAGCGTAACTACAGGGGGCAGGGGCAATCAGCCCCAGCATTTT. This codes for CSVTTGGRGNQPQHF.

The chain couples TRBV27 to TRBJ1-2, with TRBD1 identical over 8 bases. The CDR3 is 13 residues long. Germline CDR1 MNHEY, CDR2 SMNVEV (reference sequence). V shed 3 bases, J shed 8 bases, and the junction held 5 bases outside the gene matches. CDR3 loop: CASSLGRGLGYTF. In nucleotides, the CDR3 is TGTGCCAGCAGTTTGGGCAGGGGGCTCGGCTACACCTTC.

The chain couples TRBV5-1 to TRBJ2-3; 9 positions match TRBD1. After removal of 4 bases from V and 3 bases from J, the junction contained 6 bases not matched to a gene. Germline V lookup: CDR1 SGHRS, CDR2 YFSETQ. CDR3 length equals 15 residues. The CDR3 reads CASSLGGQGTDTQYF. Written as DNA, the CDR3 is TGCGCCAGCAGCCTGGGAGGACAGGGGACAGATACGCAGTATTTT.